One sample yielded the 26 T cell receptor beta chains listed below, sequenced in a study of T cells in Graves' hyperthyroidism and ophthalmopathy. There were TCR beta CDR3 regions amplified from RNA transcripts. Researchers ran a first-round RT-PCR on the TCR CDR3 using the HTBI primer set. Via MiXCR, TCRdb re-called the multiplex PCR reads, giving one row per CDR3 protein. The profile shows 500,000 to 650,000 distinct CDR3 sequences, approximately 48% of them singletons. The specimen was peripheral blood or thyroid tissue (not recorded which). The receptors here all came from an adult woman with Graves' disease, either hyperthyroidism or ophthalmopathy (not recorded which).

CDR3 bases: TGTGCCAGCCCTTATAGCAATCAGCCCCAGCATTTT. Translated: CASPYSNQPQHF. This chain joins TRBV7-8 and TRBJ1-5; D is uncertain. V lost 8 bases to trimming and J lost 0 bases, with 5 bases between them. The CDR3 consists of 12 residues. Germline-derived CDR1 and CDR2 are SGHVS and FQNEAQ.

This chain links TRBV19 with TRBJ1-5, with D hard to call. The ends were cut back, 2 bases at V and 0 bases at J, with 5 bases in the middle. CDR3 length: 14 residues. Looked up from germline, CDR1 is LNHDA and CDR2 is SQIVND (reference sequence). The CDR3 here is CASSIINSNQPQHF. The CDR3 DNA is TGTGCCAGTAGTATAATAAATAGCAATCAGCCCCAGCATTTT.

The gene calls are TRBV20-1 and TRBJ1-2; 7 positions match TRBD1. J was trimmed by 3 bases and V by 6 bases; bases with no gene match: 7. Germline V gene sequence: CDR1 DFQATT, CDR2 SNEGSKA (reference sequence). The CDR3 loop spans 13 amino acids. CDR3 sequence (DNA): TGCAGTGCCCAACCTGACAGGGACTATGGCTACACCTTC. This gives the protein CSAQPDRDYGYTF.

In the case of this clonotype: At one of its ends the junction is not consistent with the germline gene, which may arise from a read error. The chain uses TRBV29-1 and TRBJ1-2; maybe TRBD1 (5 bases). This CDR3 is 11 amino acids long. Germline lookup yields CDR1 SQVTM and CDR2 ANQGSEA. CDR3 sequence: CSAEDSYGYTF. The CDR3 DNA follows: TGCAGCGCTGAAGACAGCTATGGCTACACCTTC.

The chain recombines TRBV7-9 with TRBJ1-2; D is possibly TRBD1 (6 bases). The CDR3 consists of 15 residues. V was cut by 5 bases and J by 8 bases, with 21 bases left in between. CDR1 and CDR2 (germline): SEHNR, FQNEAQ (reference sequence). CDR3 protein: CASSPPSGGFWGYTF. CDR3 in DNA: TGTGCCAGCAGCCCCCCTTCGGGGGGCTTCTGGGGCTACACCTTC.

This clonotype showed up many times. The chain combines TRBV5-6 with TRBJ1-6; D unclear. V lost 4 bases and J 0 bases, leaving 11 bases between the germline ends. In germline, CDR1 is SGHDT, CDR2 YYEEEE. This CDR3 comprises 16 residues. The CDR3 region is CASSPPGSSYNSPLHF. Written as DNA, the CDR3 is TGTGCCAGCAGCCCACCCGGGAGCTCCTATAATTCACCCCTCCACTTT.

The rearrangement uses TRBV9 and TRBJ1-5; perhaps TRBD1 as D (5 bases). CDR1 and CDR2 (germline): SGDLS, YYNGEE. This CDR3 region has 14 residues. Trimming cost V 0 bases and J 6 bases, with 10 bases left between them. The CDR3: CASSVAGTGQPQHF. As DNA, the CDR3 is TGTGCCAGCAGCGTAGCAGGGACGGGTCAGCCCCAGCATTTT.

The chain joins TRBV25-1 to TRBJ1-6; 8 bases fit TRBD1. This CDR3 comprises 16 residues. With 6 bases clipped from V and 0 bases from J, the junction kept 4 bases outside the gene matches. Germline V gives CDR1 MGHDK, CDR2 SYGVNS. The CDR3 reads CASRQGVGSYNSPLHF. The CDR3 DNA sequence: TGTGCCAGCAGACAGGGGGTGGGCTCCTATAATTCACCCCTCCACTTT.

This clonotype was seen repeatedly, ten times or more. The DNA for the CDR3 is TGCGCCAGCAGCTTGGATGGACTAGCCCCGAACCTTGAGGAGCTGTTTTTT. Residues: CASSLDGLAPNLEELFF. The V and J genes are TRBV5-1 and TRBJ2-2; TRBD2 matches at 8 bases. Germline loops: CDR1 SGHRS, CDR2 YFSETQ. V lost 0 bases and J lost 10; bases outside the gene matches: 14. The CDR3 has 17 residues.

This clonotype was seen only a few times. The chain recombines TRBV5-6 with TRBJ2-5, with a tentative D call TRBD2 (5 bases). Trimming removed 2 bases from V and 2 bases from J, with 10 bases in between. Germline lookup yields CDR1 SGHDT and CDR2 YYEEEE. CDR3 length: 14 amino acids. The CDR3 DNA reads as TGTGCCAGCAGCTTTTTTACGGGACAAGAGACCCAGTACTTC. Its protein product is CASSFFTGQETQYF.

J is TRBJ1-1 and V is TRBV3-1; 9 positions match TRBD1. Germline lookup yields CDR1 LGHDT and CDR2 YNNKEL (reference sequence). The CDR3 is 16 residues long. The ends lost 2 bases at V and 6 bases at J; junction bases unmatched: 10. CDR3 nucleotide sequence: TGTGCCAGCAGCCAATGGGGGGCGGGACAGGGCTCTGAAGCTTTCTTT. It specifies CASSQWGAGQGSEAFF. Full variable domain (remainder filled in from reference TRBV3-1 and TRBJ1-1): DTAVSQTPKYLVTQMGNDKSIKCEQNLGHDTMYWYKQDSKKFLKIMFSYNNKELIINETVPNRFSPKSPDKAHLNLHINSLELGDSAVYFCASSQWGAGQGSEAFFGQGTRLTVV.

V usage is TRBV7-8 and J usage is TRBJ1-2; D is unclear. V lost 0 bases and J 4 bases, leaving 15 bases between the germline ends. Per germline, CDR1 SGHVS and CDR2 FQNEAQ. This CDR3 spans 16 amino acids. The CDR3 DNA is TGTGCCAGCAGCTTAGCGGCGGCCAGGAGTTCCTATGGCTACACCTTC. Translation: CASSLAAARSSYGYTF.

The chain joins TRBV7-9 to TRBJ2-7, with 12 bases matching TRBD1. Germline V lookup: CDR1 SEHNR, CDR2 FQNEAQ (reference sequence). Germline trimming cut 5 bases from V and 12 bases from J; bases unmatched to any gene: 14. The CDR3 is 15 residues long. CDR3 nucleotides: TGTGCCAGCAGCCACCGGGACAGGGGGCCTATTTTTTCGTACTTC. It encodes CASSHRDRGPIFSYF.

The chain links TRBV9 to TRBJ2-6; D is undetermined. Trimming left V 3 bases short and J 0 bases short, with 7 bases between. This CDR3 is built from 15 residues. Per germline, CDR1 SGDLS and CDR2 YYNGEE. The CDR3 sequence is CASSEDPSGANVLTF. CDR3 nucleotide sequence: TGTGCCAGCAGCGAGGACCCCTCTGGGGCCAACGTCCTGACTTTC. The full variable domain, in which reference TRBV9 and TRBJ2-6 provide the parts outside the CDR3, is DSGVTQTPKHLITATGQRVTLRCSPRSGDLSVYWYQQSLDQGLQFLIQYYNGEERAKGNILERFSAQQFPDLHSELNLSSLELGDSALYFCASSEDPSGANVLTFGAGSRLTVL.

This clonotype has at least ten counts. CDR3 in amino acids: CASSLWPDRDQPQHF. CDR3 coding DNA: TGCGCCAGCAGCTTGTGGCCAGATAGGGACCAGCCCCAGCATTTT. The rearrangement links TRBV5-1 to TRBJ1-5; D is possibly TRBD1 (5 bases). Trimming removed 1 base from V and 7 bases from J, with 15 bases in between. The CDR3 has 15 amino acids. Germline CDR1 is SGHRS and CDR2 is YFSETQ.

Points on this clonotype: A much larger clone lies one base from this, so it may be a read error. The V call is TRBV7-2, the J call TRBJ1-6; 7 bases fit TRBD1. This CDR3 contains 14 residues. Looked up from germline, CDR1 is SGHTA and CDR2 is FQGNSA. V shed 4 bases, J shed 9 bases, and the junction held 6 bases outside the gene matches. The CDR3 reads CASSSDREISPLHF. The CDR3 nucleotides are TGTGCCAGCAGCTCTGACAGGGAGATTTCACCCCTCCACTTT.

This chain joins TRBV6-1 and TRBJ1-3, with D uncertain. This CDR3 has 11 residues. V was trimmed by 8 bases and J by 4 bases, leaving 6 bases between them. Germline V gene data show CDR1 as MNHNS and CDR2 as SASEGT. The CDR3 nucleotides read TGTGCCAGCCAGACAGGAAACACCATATATTTT. Amino acid sequence: CASQTGNTIYF.

To note about this clonotype: This may be a read error: a much more frequent sequence differs by one nucleotide. J is TRBJ2-2 and V is TRBV19; either TRBD1 or TRBD2 may supply D (5 bases each). The CDR3 covers 16 residues. V lost 10 bases to trimming and J lost 3 bases, with 21 bases between them. CDR1 is LNHDA, CDR2 SQIVND, per germline (reference sequence). This CDR3 is CATSEWDGADTGELFF. As DNA, the CDR3 is TGTGCCACCTCTGAGTGGGACGGGGCGGACACCGGGGAGCTGTTTTTT. Based on the CDR3 plus reference TRBV19 and TRBJ2-2, the full variable domain is DGGITQSPKYLFRKEGQNVTLSCEQNLNHDAMYWYRQDPGQGLRLIYYSQIVNDFQKGDIAEGYSVSREKKESFPLTVTSAQKNPTAFYLCATSEWDGADTGELFFGEGSRLTVL.

The chain links TRBV7-2 to TRBJ2-5, with no clear D. This CDR3 has 10 residues. CDR1 and CDR2 from the germline V gene are SGHTA and FQGNSA. V lost 6 bases and J 10 bases, leaving 9 bases between the germline ends. The CDR3 loop is CASSNSFQYF. The CDR3 nucleotides read TGTGCCAGCAGTAACAGCTTCCAGTACTTC. The full variable domain, with the rest looked up from reference TRBV7-2 and TRBJ2-5, is GAGVSQSPSNKVTEKGKDVELRCDPISGHTALYWYRQSLGQGLEFLIYFQGNSAPDKSGLPSDRFSAERTGGSVSTLTIQRTQQEDSAVYLCASSNSFQYFGPGTRLLVL.

This clonotype was found many times. The chain couples TRBV11-1 to TRBJ2-7; TRBD2 aligns across 9 bases. Germline CDR1 SGHAT, CDR2 FQDESV (reference sequence). This CDR3 has 14 residues. Trimming removed 5 bases from V and 3 bases from J; junction bases left unmatched: 5. The CDR3 here is CASSVSGRYYEQYF. The CDR3 DNA follows: TGTGCCAGCAGCGTGAGCGGGAGGTACTACGAGCAGTACTTC.

This CDR3 reads CSAYTRWGNHRETQYF. The CDR3, as DNA: TGCAGTGCTTATACCCGGTGGGGCAACCATAGGGAGACCCAGTACTTC. The chain recombines TRBV20-1 with TRBJ2-5; TRBD1 might be the D (5 bases). The CDR3 covers 16 residues. CDR1 is DFQATT, CDR2 SNEGSKA, per germline (reference sequence). The V end was cut by 5 bases, the J end by 5 bases, with 24 bases between.

Many counts were recorded for this clonotype. This chain links TRBV2 with TRBJ1-2; TRBD1 agrees at 8 bases. V gave up 5 bases and J gave up 8 bases; unmatched junction bases: 4. Germline loops: CDR1 SNHLY, CDR2 FYNNEI. This CDR3 is built from 12 residues. The CDR3 coding sequence is TGTGCCAGCAGTTCAGGGGGCTGGGGCTACACCTTC. Translation gives CASSSGGWGYTF.

The rearrangement links TRBV2 to TRBJ1-6; 10 positions agree with TRBD1. This CDR3 region has 14 residues. The V segment lost 7 bases and the J segment 9 bases; nucleotides outside the gene matches: 6. Germline V gives CDR1 SNHLY, CDR2 FYNNEI. CDR3 residues: CASNSGTGVSPLHF. In nucleotides, the CDR3 is TGTGCCAGCAATTCTGGGACAGGGGTTTCACCCCTCCACTTT.

The chain links TRBV9 to TRBJ1-6, with 12 bases aligning to TRBD1. Germline CDR1 and CDR2: SGDLS and YYNGEE. V trimming: 8 bases; J trimming: 10 bases; junction bases outside the gene matches: 7. The CDR3 is 14 residues long. CDR3 nucleotide sequence: TGTGCCAGTAGAACCGGGACAGGGGGCTCACCCCTCCACTTT. Residues: CASRTGTGGSPLHF.

This chain links TRBV20-1 with TRBJ2-1; D ambiguous. Matching the DNA end better, TRBJ2-7 makes the J call doubtful. The CDR3 spans 13 residues. Germline CDR1 reads DFQATT; CDR2 reads SNEGSKA (reference sequence). The CDR3 nucleotides are TGCAGTGCTTCCCAACAGTTGTACAATGAGCAGTACTTC. Encoded protein: CSASQQLYNEQYF.

This clonotype occurred once. The chain is built from TRBV20-1 and TRBJ1-5; no clear D gene. The CDR3 extends over 8 amino acids. Germline V CDR1 and CDR2: DFQATT, SNEGSKA (reference sequence). The V end lost 6 bases, the J end lost 14 bases, and 8 bases lay between the germline ends. CDR3 DNA: TGCAGTGCCCAGCCTGAGCATTTT. This gives the protein CSAQPEHF.